This T cell receptor beta chain was retrieved from a study of cytomegalovirus exposure and HLA in healthy donors. On the study more broadly: An analysis done earlier identified 95 million to 140 million unique TCR beta sequences from around 180 million T cells. Study results and limitations: TCR beta chains numbering under 200 were designated cytomegalovirus-associated. Common viral pathogens (according to a later analysis) appeared linked to several of the most significant clusters.

The CDR3 length is 15 residues. Trimming shortened V by 6 bases and J by 5 bases, and 19 bases separated the two germline ends. Germline V CDR1 and CDR2: MNHNS, SASEGT. Researchers ran the PCR with 60 Vbeta and 13 Jbeta primers. In the authors' methods: It was a later analysis that counted about 80 million unique TCR beta chains, of which 9.5 million to 14 million were shared. TCRdb keeps only in-frame clones here, not all; method: immunoSEQ multiplex PCR. The V and J calls and the clone size are those of that table, but D and trimming were determined from the DNA. The data hold just over 150,000 clones, with approximately 80% observed a single time. To note about this clone: What it binds is not known.

J is TRBJ1-2 and V is TRBV6-1; D gene unclear. The sequenced material came from PBMCs. The sequence was obtained from a male donor in good health and CMV-seropositive. CDR3 sequence: CASSPFWAGGYGYTF. Written as DNA, the CDR3 is TGTGCCAGCAGCCCATTTTGGGCAGGAGGATATGGCTACACCTTC.